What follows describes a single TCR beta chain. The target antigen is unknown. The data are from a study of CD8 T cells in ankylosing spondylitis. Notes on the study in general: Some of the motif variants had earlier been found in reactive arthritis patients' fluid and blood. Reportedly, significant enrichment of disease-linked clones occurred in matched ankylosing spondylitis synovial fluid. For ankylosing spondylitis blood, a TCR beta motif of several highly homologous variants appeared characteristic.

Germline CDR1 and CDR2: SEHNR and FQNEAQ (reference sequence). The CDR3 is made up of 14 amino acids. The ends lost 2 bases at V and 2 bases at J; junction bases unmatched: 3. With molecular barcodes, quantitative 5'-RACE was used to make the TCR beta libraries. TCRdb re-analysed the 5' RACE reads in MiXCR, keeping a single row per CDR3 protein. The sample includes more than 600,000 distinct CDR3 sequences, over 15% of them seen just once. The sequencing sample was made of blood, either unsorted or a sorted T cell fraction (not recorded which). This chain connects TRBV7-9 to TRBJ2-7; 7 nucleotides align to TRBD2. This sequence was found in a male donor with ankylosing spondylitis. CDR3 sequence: CASSLTSATYEQYF. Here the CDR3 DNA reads TGTGCCAGCAGCTTAACTAGCGCAACCTACGAGCAGTACTTC.